This TCR beta chain originates from a study of PD-1 blockade in mismatch repair-deficient tumors. Study background: All were previously treated, progressing patients with about a dozen mismatch repair-deficient cancer types. Study observations and caveats: After pembrolizumab, tumor-resident clones rose rapidly, then generally contracted before radiologic responses.

Sequencing used immunoSEQ multiplex PCR; TCRdb keeps in-frame clones, though not all of them. The sample includes about 39,000 clones, 75% to 90% of them seen just once. Every patient had mismatch repair deficiency by PCR or immunohistochemistry. This clone was observed once. Its antigen remains unidentified. Per the germline V gene, CDR1 is SQVTM and CDR2 is ANQGSEA. This CDR3 has 12 residues. V lost 1 base to trimming and J lost 8 bases, with 11 bases between them. This TCR derives from an adult with mismatch repair-deficient cancer. The rearrangement joins TRBV29-1 to TRBJ1-2; D is ambiguous. This sample comprised PBMCs, obtained 38 to 40 weeks after starting pembrolizumab. The CDR3 coding sequence is TGCAGCGTTGAAGGGGCAGCCCCGGGCTACACCTTC. Translation gives CSVEGAAPGYTF.